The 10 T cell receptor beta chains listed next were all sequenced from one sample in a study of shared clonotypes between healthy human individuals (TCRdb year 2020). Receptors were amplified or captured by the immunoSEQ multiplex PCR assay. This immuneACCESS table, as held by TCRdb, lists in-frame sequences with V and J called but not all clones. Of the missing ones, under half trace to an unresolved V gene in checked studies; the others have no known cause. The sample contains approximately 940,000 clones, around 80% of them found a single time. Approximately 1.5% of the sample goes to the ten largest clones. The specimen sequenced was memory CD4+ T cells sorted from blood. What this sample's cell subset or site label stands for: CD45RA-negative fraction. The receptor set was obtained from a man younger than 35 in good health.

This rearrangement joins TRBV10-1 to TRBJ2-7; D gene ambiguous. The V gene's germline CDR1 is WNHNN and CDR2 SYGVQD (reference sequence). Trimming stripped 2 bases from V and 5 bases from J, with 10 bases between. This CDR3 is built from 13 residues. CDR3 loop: CASSETRRDEQYF. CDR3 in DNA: TGCGCCAGCAGTGAGACTCGCCGCGACGAGCAGTACTTC.

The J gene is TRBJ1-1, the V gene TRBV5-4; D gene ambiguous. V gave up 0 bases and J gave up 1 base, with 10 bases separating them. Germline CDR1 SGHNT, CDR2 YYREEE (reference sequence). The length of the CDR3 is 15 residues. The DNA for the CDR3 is TGTGCCAGCAGCTTGGACTGGGGAAGGAACACTGAAGCTTTCTTT. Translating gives CASSLDWGRNTEAFF.

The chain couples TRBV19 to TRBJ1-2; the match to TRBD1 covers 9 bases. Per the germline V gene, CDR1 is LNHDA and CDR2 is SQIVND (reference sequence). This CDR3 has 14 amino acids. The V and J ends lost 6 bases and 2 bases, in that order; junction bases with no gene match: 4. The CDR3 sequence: CASSLGQGNYGYTF. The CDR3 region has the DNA TGTGCCAGTAGCCTGGGACAGGGAAACTATGGCTACACCTTC.

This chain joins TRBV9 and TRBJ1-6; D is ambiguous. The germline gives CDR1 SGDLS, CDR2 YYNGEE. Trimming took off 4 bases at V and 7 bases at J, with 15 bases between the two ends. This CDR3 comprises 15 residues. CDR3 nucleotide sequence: TGTGCCAGCAGCCCGCAACCTATAGGGAATTCACCCCTCCACTTT. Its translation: CASSPQPIGNSPLHF.

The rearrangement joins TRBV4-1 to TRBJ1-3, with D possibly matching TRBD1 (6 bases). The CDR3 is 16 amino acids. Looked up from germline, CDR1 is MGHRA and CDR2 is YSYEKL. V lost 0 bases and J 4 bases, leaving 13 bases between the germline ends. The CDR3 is CASSQDGVGQGNTIYF. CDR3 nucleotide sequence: TGCGCCAGCAGCCAAGACGGAGTCGGACAGGGAAACACCATATATTTT.

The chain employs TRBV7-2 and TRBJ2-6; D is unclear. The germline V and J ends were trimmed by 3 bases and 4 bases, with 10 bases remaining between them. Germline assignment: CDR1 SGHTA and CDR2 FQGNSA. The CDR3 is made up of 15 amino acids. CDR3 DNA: TGTGCCAGCAGCTTCATGGGAACGGGGGCCAACGTCCTGACTTTC. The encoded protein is CASSFMGTGANVLTF.

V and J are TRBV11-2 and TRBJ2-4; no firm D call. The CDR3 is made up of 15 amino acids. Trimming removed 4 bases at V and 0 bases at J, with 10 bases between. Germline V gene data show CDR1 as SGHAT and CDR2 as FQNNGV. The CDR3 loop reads CASSSELLAKNIQYF. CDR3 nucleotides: TGTGCCAGCAGCTCCGAATTGCTAGCCAAAAACATTCAGTACTTC.

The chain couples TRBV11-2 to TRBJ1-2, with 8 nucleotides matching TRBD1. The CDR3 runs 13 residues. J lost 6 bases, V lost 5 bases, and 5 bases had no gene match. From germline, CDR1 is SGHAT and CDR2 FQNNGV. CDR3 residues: CASSRQGSDGYTF. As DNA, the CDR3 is TGTGCCAGCAGCCGACAGGGGAGTGATGGCTACACCTTC.

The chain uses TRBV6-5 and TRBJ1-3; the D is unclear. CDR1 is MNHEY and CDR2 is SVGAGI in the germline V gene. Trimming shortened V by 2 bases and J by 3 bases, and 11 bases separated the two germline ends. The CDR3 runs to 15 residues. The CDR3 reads CASSYGQDRGNTIYF. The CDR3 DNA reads TGTGCCAGCAGTTACGGGCAGGACCGTGGAAACACCATATATTTT.

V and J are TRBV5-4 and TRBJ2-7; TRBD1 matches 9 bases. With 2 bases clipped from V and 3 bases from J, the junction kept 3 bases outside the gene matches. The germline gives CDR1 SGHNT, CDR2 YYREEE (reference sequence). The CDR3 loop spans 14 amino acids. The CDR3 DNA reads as TGTGCCAGCAGCTTACAGGGGGCCGTCTACGAGCAGTACTTC. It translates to CASSLQGAVYEQYF.